The source of this TCR beta chain is a study of shared clonotypes between healthy human individuals. Data came from immunoSEQ multiplex PCR; TCRdb stores just in-frame clones and leaves some out. The sample consists of over a million clones, approximately 98.5% of them appearing once. V was trimmed by 2 bases and J by 1 base, leaving 5 bases between them. CDR1 is MNHNY and CDR2 is SVGAGI in the germline V gene (reference sequence). The CDR3 is 14 residues long. This clone was found once. V and J are TRBV6-6 and TRBJ2-2; D gene ambiguous. The sequenced material came from naive CD4+ T cells sorted from blood. The subset was: CD45RA+ positively selected. This clonotype was sampled from a man aged 25-45 years in good health. This CDR3 reads CASSYGMNTGELFF. CDR3 DNA sequence: TGTGCCAGCAGTTACGGGATGAACACCGGGGAGCTGTTTTTT.